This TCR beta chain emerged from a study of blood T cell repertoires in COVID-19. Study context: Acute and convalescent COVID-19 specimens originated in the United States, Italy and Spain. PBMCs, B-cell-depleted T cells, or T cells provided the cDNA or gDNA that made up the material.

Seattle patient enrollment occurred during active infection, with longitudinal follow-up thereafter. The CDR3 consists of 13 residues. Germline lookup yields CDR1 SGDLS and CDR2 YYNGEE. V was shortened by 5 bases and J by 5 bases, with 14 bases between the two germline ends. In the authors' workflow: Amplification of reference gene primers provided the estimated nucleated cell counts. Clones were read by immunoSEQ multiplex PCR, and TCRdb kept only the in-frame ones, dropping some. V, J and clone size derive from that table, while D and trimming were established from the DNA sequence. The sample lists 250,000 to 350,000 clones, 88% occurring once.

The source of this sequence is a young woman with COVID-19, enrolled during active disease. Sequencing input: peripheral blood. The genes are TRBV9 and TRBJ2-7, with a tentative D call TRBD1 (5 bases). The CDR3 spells CASSTRVSDEQYF. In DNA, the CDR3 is TGTGCCAGCAGTACCAGGGTGTCTGACGAGCAGTACTTC.